Sequencing of this T cell receptor (beta chain) was carried out in a study of CD8+ T cells in alopecia areata. Study in general: In an open-label trial, patients got 5 to 10 mg tofacitinib twice daily.

RNA was isolated and reverse transcribed to cDNA, the sequencing template. Libraries were prepared by immunoSEQ multiplex PCR; TCRdb keeps only in-frame clonotypes and omits some of them. This sample has about 90,000 clones; roughly 40% occur once, and the top ten carry 18%. This CDR3 is built from 15 residues. Between the trimmed V and J ends, which lost 6 bases and 0 bases, there was a span of 9 bases. CDR1 and CDR2 (germline): SGHTA, FQGNSA. Noted treatment: oral pan-JAK inhibitor, 5-10 mg twice daily. Alopecia areata patients provided lesional scalp punch biopsies and peripheral blood, both collected for the study. This clone was counted only a few times. Its antigen is undetermined. General observations from the study: The link between baseline CD8+ expansion and response remains uncertain with one nonresponder. Persistence during tofacitinib was seen for many expanded lesional clones in scalp and blood.

This specimen was CD8+ T cells sorted from blood, taken at week 24, from a patient treated with tofacitinib. This chain connects TRBV7-2 to TRBJ2-6, with D perhaps matching TRBD2 (5 bases). This clonotype originated in a human donor with alopecia areata. The CDR3 bases are TGTGCCAGCAGTCCCCGGGGCTCTGGGGCCAACGTCCTGACTTTC. This encodes CASSPRGSGANVLTF.